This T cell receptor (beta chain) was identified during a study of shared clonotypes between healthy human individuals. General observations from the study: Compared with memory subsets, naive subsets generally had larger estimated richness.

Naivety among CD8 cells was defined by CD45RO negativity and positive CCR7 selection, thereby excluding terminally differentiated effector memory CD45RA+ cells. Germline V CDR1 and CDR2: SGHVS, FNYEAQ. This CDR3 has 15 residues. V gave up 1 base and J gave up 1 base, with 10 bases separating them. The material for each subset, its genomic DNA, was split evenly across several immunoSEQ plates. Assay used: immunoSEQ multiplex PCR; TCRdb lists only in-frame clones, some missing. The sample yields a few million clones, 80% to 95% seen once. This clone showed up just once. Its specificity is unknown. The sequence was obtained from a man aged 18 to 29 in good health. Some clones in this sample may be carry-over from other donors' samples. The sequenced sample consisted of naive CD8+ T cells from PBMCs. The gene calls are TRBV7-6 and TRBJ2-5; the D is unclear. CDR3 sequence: CASSLGSEAQETQYF. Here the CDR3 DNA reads TGTGCCAGCAGCTTAGGAAGTGAGGCCCAAGAGACCCAGTACTTC.